This TCR beta chain stems from a study of T cells of healthy individuals (dated by TCRdb to between 2018 and 2020). In this sample, this clonotype turned up many times. No cognate antigen has been identified for it. One base away there is no much larger clone; base qualities are not given. Spanning cysteine to phenylalanine, the CDR3 consists of 15 amino acids. Only the CDR3 DNA stays, 45 bases, in frame from base 1. CDR1 is given as SGDLS and CDR2 as YYNGEE, both from the germline V gene. The germline ends are 8 bases apart after V is trimmed by 1 base and J by 0 bases. Libraries were constructed by 5' RACE. Data came from an Illumina MiSeq. TCRdb passed the public sequencing reads through fastp at Q25 and MiXCR, retaining productive beta sequences. Merged by CDR3 protein, the rows form single entries marked with the most common genes and DNA. Within this sample are over 40,000 distinct CDR3 sequences, with around 4.5% of them counted one time only. 7% to 10% of the sample goes to the ten largest clones.

The source is a human donor in good health. Recombination connected TRBV9 to TRBJ2-1; a tentative D match to TRBD1 spans 5 bases. The CDR3 corresponds to CASSVRGISYNEQFF. The bases read TGTGCCAGCAGCGTAAGGGGCATCTCCTACAATGAGCAGTTCTTC.